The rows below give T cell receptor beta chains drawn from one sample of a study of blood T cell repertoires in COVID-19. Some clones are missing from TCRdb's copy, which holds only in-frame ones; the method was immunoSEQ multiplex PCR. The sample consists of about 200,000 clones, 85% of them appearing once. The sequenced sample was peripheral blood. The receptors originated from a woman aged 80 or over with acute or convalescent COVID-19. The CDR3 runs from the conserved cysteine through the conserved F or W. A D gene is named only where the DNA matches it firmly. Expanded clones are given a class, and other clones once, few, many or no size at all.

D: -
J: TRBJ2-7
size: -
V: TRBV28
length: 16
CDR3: CASSTSSTASSYEQYF
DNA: TGTGCCAGCAGTACGAGTTCGACAGCTTCTTCCTACGAGCAGTACTTC

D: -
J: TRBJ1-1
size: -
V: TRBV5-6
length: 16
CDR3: CASSIAGIAGKTEAFF
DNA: TGTGCCAGCAGCATTGCTGGGATAGCAGGGAAAACTGAAGCTTTCTTT

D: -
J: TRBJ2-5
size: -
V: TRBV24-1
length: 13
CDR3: CATSKQQGETQYF
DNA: TGTGCCACCAGTAAGCAGCAGGGCGAGACCCAGTACTTC

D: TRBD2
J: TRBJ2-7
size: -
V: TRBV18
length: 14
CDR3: CASSLGTSGYEQYF
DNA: TGTGCCAGCTCGCTCGGGACTAGCGGCTACGAGCAGTACTTC

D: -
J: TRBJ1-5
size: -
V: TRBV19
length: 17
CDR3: CASSIPGSYNSNQPQHF
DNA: TGTGCCAGTAGTATTCCGGGGAGTTACAATAGCAATCAGCCCCAGCATTTT

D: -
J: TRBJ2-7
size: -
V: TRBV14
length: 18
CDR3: CASSQDPRAAVGPYEQYF
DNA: TGTGCCAGCAGCCAAGACCCTCGGGCCGCAGTGGGGCCCTACGAGCAGTACTTC

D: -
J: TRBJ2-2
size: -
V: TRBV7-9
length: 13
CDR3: CAKIRGLGGELFF
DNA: TGTGCCAAAATTAGAGGGCTTGGCGGGGAGCTGTTTTTT

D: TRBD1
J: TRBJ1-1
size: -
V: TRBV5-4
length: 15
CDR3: CASSGRQGVNTEAFF
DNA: TGTGCCAGCAGCGGAAGACAGGGAGTGAACACTGAAGCTTTCTTT

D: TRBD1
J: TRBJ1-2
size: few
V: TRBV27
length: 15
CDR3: CASSPETGLRYGYTF
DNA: TGTGCCAGCAGTCCGGAGACAGGGTTGCGCTATGGCTACACCTTC

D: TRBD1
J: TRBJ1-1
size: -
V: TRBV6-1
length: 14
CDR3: CASSETGGGTEAFF
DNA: TGTGCCAGCAGTGAAACAGGGGGCGGCACTGAAGCTTTCTTT

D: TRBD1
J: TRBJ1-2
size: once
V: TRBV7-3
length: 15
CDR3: CASSPGTAYLYGYTF
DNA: TGTGCCAGCAGCCCCGGGACAGCCTATCTTTATGGCTACACCTTC

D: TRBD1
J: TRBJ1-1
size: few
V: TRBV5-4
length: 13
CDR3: CASSLTGGYEAFF
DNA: TGTGCCAGCAGCTTAACAGGGGGCTATGAAGCTTTCTTT

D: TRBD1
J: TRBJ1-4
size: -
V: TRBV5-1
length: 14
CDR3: CASSPGQVHEKLFF
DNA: TGCGCCAGCAGCCCTGGACAGGTCCATGAAAAACTGTTTTTT

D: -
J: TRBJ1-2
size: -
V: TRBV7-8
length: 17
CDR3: CASSFEGRYSILYGYTF
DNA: TGTGCCAGCAGCTTCGAAGGGAGGTACTCCATTCTCTATGGCTACACCTTC

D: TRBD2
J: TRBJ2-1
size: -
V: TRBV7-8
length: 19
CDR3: CASRQGTSGRASSYNEQFF
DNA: TGTGCCAGCAGACAAGGGACTAGCGGGAGGGCCAGCTCCTACAATGAGCAGTTCTTC

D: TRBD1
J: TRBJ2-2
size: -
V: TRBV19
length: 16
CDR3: CASISPGTGTAGELFF
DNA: TGTGCCAGTATCTCCCCCGGGACAGGAACCGCCGGGGAGCTGTTTTTT

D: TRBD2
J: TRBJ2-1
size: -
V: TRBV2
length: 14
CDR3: CASTRVAAGDEQFF
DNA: TGTGCCAGCACGCGAGTGGCGGCGGGAGACGAGCAGTTCTTC

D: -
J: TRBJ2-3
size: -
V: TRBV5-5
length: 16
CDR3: CASSLHHRSVPDTQYF
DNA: TGTGCCAGCAGCCTTCATCACAGGTCGGTCCCAGATACGCAGTATTTT

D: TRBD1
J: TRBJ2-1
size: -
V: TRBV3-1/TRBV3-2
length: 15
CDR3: CASSRDRGHYNEQFF
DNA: TGTGCCAGCAGCCGCGACAGGGGGCACTACAATGAGCAGTTCTTC

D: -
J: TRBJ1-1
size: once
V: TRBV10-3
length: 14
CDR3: CANSPGGVNTEAFF
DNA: TGTGCCAACAGCCCCGGAGGTGTGAACACTGAAGCTTTCTTT

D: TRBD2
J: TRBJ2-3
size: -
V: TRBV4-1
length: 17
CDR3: CASSQEVSSGRSDTQYF
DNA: TGCGCCAGCAGCCAAGAAGTCTCTAGCGGGAGATCAGATACGCAGTATTTT

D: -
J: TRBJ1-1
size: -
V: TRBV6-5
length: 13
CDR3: CASRRGMNTEAFF
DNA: TGTGCCAGCAGGAGGGGGATGAACACTGAAGCTTTCTTT

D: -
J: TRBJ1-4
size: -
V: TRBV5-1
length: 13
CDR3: CASSLRTNEKLFF
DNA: TGCGCCAGCAGCTTGCGGACTAATGAAAAACTGTTTTTT